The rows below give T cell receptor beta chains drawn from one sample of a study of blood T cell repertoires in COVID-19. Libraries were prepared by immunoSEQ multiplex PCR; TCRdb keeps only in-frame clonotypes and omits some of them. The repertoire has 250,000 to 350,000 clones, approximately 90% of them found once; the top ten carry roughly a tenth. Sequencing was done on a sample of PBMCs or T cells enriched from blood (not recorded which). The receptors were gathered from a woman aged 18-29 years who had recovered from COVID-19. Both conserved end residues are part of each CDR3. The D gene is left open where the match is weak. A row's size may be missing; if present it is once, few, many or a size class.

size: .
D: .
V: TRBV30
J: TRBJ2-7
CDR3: CAWSVSVSEQYF
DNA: TGTGCCTGGAGTGTATCGGTTTCAGAGCAGTACTTC

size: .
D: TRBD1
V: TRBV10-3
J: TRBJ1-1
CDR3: CAISGGTGGTEAFF
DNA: TGTGCCATCAGTGGTGGGACAGGGGGGACTGAAGCTTTCTTT

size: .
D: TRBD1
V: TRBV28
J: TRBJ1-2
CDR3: CASSLLDRGEGYTF
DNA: TGTGCCAGCAGTTTACTGGACAGGGGCGAAGGCTACACCTTC

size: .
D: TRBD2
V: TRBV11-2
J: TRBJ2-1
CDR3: CASSAGLAIAGPTNNEQFF
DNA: TGTGCCAGCAGCGCGGGACTAGCAATTGCCGGCCCCACGAACAATGAGCAGTTCTTC

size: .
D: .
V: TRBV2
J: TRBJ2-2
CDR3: CASRDNSNTGELFF
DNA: TGTGCCAGCAGGGACAACTCGAACACCGGGGAGCTGTTTTTT

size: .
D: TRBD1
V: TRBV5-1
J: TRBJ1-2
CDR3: CASSLVTGATNYGYTF
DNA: TGCGCCAGCAGCTTGGTGACAGGGGCTACTAACTATGGCTACACCTTC

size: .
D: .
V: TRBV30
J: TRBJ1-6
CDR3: CAWSVVGVLGNSPLHF
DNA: TGTGCCTGGAGTGTTGTAGGGGTTCTGGGCAATTCACCCCTCCACTTT

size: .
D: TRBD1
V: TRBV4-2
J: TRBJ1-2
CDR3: CASSHSTGAMYGYTF
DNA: TGTGCCAGCAGCCACTCCACAGGGGCTATGTATGGCTACACCTTC

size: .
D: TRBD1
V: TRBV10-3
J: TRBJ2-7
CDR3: CAIRRGTGDEQYF
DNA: TGTGCCATCAGGAGGGGGACAGGGGACGAGCAGTACTTC

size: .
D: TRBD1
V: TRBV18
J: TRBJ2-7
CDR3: CASSPVGGTGGYEQYF
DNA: TGTGCCAGCTCCCCTGTCGGGGGGACAGGGGGATACGAGCAGTACTTC

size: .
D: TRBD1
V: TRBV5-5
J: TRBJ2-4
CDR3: CASSQEISGGKHIQYF
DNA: TGTGCCAGCAGCCAAGAAATCTCAGGGGGCAAGCACATTCAGTACTTC

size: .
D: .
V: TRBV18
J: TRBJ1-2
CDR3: CASSPPSNRDYGYTF
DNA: TGTGCCAGCTCACCACCGTCTAACAGAGACTATGGCTACACCTTC

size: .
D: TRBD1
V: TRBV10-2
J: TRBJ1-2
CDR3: CASGRTGDDYGYTF
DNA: TGCGCCAGCGGGAGGACAGGGGACGACTATGGCTACACCTTC

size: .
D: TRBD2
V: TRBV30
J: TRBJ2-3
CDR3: CAVDGGAGDTQYF
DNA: TGTGCGGTCGACGGGGGGGCCGGAGATACGCAGTATTTT

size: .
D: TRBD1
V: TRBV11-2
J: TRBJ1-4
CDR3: CASSFRTGGDREKLFF
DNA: TGTGCCAGCAGCTTCCGGACAGGGGGCGATCGTGAAAAACTGTTTTTT

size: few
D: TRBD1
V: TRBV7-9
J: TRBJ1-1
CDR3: CASSSQGSGTEAFF
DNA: TGTGCCAGCAGCTCACAGGGGTCCGGGACTGAAGCTTTCTTT

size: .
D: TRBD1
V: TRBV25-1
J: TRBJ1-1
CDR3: CASRTTGTGSWWSEAFF
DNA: TGTGCCAGCAGGACGACCGGGACAGGGAGTTGGTGGTCTGAAGCTTTCTTT

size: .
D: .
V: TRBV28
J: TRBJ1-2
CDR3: CASSLTESNYGYTF
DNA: TGTGCCAGCAGTTTAACAGAAAGTAACTATGGCTACACCTTC

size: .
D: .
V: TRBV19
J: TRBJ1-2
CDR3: CASSYGQYGYTF
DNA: TGTGCCAGTAGCTACGGACAGTATGGCTACACCTTC

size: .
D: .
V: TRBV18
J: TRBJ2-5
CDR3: CASSLKQGWSQETQYF
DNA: TGTGCCAGCTCACTGAAACAGGGATGGTCCCAAGAGACCCAGTACTTC

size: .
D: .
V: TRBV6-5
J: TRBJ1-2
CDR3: CASTGQNYGYTF
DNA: TGTGCCAGCACAGGGCAAAACTATGGCTACACCTTC

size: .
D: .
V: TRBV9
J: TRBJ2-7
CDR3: CASSVLGSPYEQYF
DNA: TGTGCCAGCAGCGTCTTGGGGAGCCCCTACGAGCAGTACTTC

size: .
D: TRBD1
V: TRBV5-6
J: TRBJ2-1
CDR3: CASSRDSPDKQFF
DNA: TGTGCCAGCAGCCGGGACAGCCCGGATAAGCAGTTCTTC

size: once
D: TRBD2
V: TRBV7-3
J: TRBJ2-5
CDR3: CASSLTSGGGETQYF
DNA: TGTGCCAGCAGCCTTACTAGCGGGGGCGGGGAGACCCAGTACTTC

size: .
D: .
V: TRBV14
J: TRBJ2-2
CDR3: CASSQVGGAHTGELFF
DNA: TGTGCCAGCAGCCAAGTGGGCGGGGCACACACCGGGGAGCTGTTTTTT

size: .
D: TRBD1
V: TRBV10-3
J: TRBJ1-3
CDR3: CAISELERQGSGNTIYF
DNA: TGTGCCATCAGTGAGTTAGAGCGACAGGGCTCTGGAAACACCATATATTTT

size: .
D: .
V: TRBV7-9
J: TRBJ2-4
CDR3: CASSPTGAKNIQYF
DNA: TGTGCCAGCAGCCCTACAGGGGCCAAAAACATTCAGTACTTC

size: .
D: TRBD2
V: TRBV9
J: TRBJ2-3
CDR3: CASSAVRGGSTDTQYF
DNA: TGTGCCAGCAGCGCCGTTCGTGGCGGGAGTACAGATACGCAGTATTTT

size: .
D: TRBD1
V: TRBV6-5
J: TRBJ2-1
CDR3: CASSYSGQGVYNEQFF
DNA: TGTGCCAGCAGTTACTCCGGACAGGGTGTTTACAATGAGCAGTTCTTC

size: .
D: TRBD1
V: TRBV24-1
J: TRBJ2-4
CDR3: CATSDPGTGGNNIQYF
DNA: TGTGCCACCAGTGACCCCGGGACAGGGGGCAATAACATTCAGTACTTC

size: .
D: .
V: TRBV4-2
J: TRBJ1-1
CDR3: CASSQARGAWTEAFF
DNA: TGTGCCAGCAGCCAAGCCCGGGGGGCTTGGACTGAAGCTTTCTTT

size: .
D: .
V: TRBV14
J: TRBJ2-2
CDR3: CASSQDPSTGELFF
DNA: TGTGCCAGCAGCCAAGACCCGAGCACCGGGGAGCTGTTTTTT

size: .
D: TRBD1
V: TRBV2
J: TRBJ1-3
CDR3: CASSEDRGRENTIYF
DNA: TGTGCCAGCAGCGAGGACAGGGGGCGAGAAAACACCATATATTTT

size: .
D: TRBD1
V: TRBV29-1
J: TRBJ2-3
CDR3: CSVVFNRGRGFADTQYF
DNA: TGCAGCGTTGTTTTCAACAGGGGGCGCGGGTTCGCAGATACGCAGTATTTT

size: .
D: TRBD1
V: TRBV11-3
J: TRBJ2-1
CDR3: CASSPGTGRMDEQFF
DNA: TGTGCCAGCAGCCCGGGGACAGGGAGGATGGATGAGCAGTTCTTC

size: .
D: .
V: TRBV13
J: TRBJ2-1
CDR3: CASSLEGGSNEQFF
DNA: TGTGCCAGCAGCTTAGAGGGGGGGAGCAATGAGCAGTTCTTC

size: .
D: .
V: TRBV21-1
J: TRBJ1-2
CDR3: CASRYFASHYGYTF
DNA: TGTGCCAGCAGATACTTCGCTTCTCACTATGGCTACACCTTC

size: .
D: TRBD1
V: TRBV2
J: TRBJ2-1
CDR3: CASRGQGSNNEQFF
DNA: TGTGCCAGCAGGGGACAGGGTAGCAACAATGAGCAGTTCTTC

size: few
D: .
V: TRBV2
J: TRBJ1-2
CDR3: CASMGSGAGYTF
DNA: TGTGCCAGCATGGGGTCAGGGGCTGGCTACACCTTC

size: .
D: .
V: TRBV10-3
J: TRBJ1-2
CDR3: CAISEFQDGYTF
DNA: TGTGCCATCAGTGAGTTCCAGGATGGCTACACCTTC

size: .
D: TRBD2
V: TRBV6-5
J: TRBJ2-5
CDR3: CASSSRGVQETQYF
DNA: TGTGCCAGCAGTTCCCGGGGGGTTCAAGAGACCCAGTACTTC

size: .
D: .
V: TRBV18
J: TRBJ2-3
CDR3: CASSPPYPGSTDTQYF
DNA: TGTGCCAGCTCACCACCCTACCCCGGGAGCACAGATACGCAGTATTTT